This T cell receptor beta chain comes out of a study of response to subunit inactivated influenza vaccine. TCRdb reprocessed the RT-PCR reads with MiXCR, giving one entry per CDR3 protein. The sample has 150,000 to 200,000 distinct CDR3 sequences; over 8.5% are singletons. Study results and caveats: The authors suggested that every seasonal influenza vaccination recruits few new T cells.

This clonotype was observed at least ten times. Its antigen is as yet unknown. CDR3 length: 15 residues. The V and J ends lost 2 bases and 5 bases, in that order; junction bases with no gene match: 7. The chain joins TRBV12-3 or TRBV12-4 to TRBJ2-3; TRBD2 agrees at 7 bases. This TCR came from a man aged 50 to 75 who received an inactivated influenza vaccine. The input for sequencing was CD8+ T cells sorted from PBMCs, taken around 25 months after vaccination. CDR3 sequence reads: CASSLWAGVEDTQYF. For the CDR3, the DNA is TGTGCCAGCAGTTTATGGGCGGGAGTAGAAGATACGCAGTATTTT.